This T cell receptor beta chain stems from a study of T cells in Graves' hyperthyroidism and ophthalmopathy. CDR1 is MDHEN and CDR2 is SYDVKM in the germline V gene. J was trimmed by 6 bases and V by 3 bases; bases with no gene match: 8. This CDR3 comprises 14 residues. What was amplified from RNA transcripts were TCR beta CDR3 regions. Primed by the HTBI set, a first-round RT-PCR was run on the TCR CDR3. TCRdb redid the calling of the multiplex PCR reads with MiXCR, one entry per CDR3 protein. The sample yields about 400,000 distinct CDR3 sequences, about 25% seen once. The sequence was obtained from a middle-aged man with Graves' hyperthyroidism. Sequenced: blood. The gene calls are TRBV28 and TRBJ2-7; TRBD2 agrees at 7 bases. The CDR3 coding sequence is TGTGCCAGCAGTTTCGGGGGGTCGCGGATCGAGCAGTACTTC. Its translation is CASSFGGSRIEQYF.